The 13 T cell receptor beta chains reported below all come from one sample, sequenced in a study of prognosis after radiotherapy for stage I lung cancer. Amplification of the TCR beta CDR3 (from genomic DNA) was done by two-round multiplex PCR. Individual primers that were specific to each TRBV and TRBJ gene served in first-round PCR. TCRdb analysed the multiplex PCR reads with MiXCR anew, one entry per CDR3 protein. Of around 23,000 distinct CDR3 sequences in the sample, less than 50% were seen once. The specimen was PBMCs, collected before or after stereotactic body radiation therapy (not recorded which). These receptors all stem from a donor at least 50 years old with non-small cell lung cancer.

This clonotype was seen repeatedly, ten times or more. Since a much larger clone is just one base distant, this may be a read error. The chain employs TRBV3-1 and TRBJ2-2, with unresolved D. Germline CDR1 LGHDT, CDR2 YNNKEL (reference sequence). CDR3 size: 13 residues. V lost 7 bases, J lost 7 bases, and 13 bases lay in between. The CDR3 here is CASIHEASGELFF. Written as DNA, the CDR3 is TGTGCCAGCATCCACGAAGCGAGCGGGGAGCTGTTTTTT.

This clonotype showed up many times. This chain's CDR3 is CASSLLTDRVGDTIYF. CDR3 sequence (DNA): TGTGCCAGCAGCCTCCTAACGGACAGAGTGGGAGACACCATATATTTT. The V and J genes are TRBV9 and TRBJ1-3; D may be TRBD1 (6 bases). The V end lost 4 bases, the J end lost 8 bases, and 22 bases lay between the germline ends. The CDR3 loop spans 16 amino acids. Germline assignment: CDR1 SGDLS and CDR2 YYNGEE. The complete variable domain, with remaining parts taken from reference TRBV9 and TRBJ1-3, reads DSGVTQTPKHLITATGQRVTLRCSPRSGDLSVYWYQQSLDQGLQFLIQYYNGEERAKGNILERFSAQQFPDLHSELNLSSLELGDSALYFCASSLLTDRVGDTIYFGEGSWLTVV.

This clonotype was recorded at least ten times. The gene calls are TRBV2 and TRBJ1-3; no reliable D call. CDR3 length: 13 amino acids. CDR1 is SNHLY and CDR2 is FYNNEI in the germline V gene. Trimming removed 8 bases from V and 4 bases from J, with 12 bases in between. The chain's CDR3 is CASAGLEGNTIYF. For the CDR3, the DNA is TGTGCCAGCGCGGGTCTTGAGGGAAACACCATATATTTT.

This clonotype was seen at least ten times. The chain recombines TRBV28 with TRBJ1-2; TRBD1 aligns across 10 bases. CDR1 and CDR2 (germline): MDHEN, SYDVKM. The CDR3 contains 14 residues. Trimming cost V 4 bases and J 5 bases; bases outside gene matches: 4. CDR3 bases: TGTGCCAGCAGTTCCGGGACAGGGGATTATGGCTACACCTTC. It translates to CASSSGTGDYGYTF.

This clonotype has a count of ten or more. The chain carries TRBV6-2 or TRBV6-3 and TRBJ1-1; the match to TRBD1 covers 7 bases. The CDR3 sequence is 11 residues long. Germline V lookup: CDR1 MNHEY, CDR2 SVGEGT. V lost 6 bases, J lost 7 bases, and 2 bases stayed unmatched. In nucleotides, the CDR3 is TGTGCCAGCAGCGACAGGGATGAAGCTTTCTTT. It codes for CASSDRDEAFF.

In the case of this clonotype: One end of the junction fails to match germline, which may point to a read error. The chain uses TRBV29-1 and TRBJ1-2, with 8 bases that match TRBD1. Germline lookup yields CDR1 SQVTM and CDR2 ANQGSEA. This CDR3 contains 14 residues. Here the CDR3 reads CSIDTWDRSYGYTF. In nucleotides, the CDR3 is TGCAGCATTGATACTTGGGACAGGTCCTATGGTTACACCTTC.

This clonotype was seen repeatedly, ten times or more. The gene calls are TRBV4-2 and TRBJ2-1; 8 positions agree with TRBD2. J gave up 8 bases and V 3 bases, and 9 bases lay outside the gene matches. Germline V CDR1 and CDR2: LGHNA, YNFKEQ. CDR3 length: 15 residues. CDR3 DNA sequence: TGTGCCAGCAGCCACCAGGCGGCGGGAGGTTATGAGCAGTTCTTC. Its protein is CASSHQAAGGYEQFF.

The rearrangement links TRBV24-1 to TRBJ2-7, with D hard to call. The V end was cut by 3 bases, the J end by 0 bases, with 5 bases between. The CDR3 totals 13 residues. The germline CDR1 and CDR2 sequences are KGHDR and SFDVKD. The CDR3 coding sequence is TGTGCCACCAGTGATGGTCACTCCTACGAGCAGTACTTC. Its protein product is CATSDGHSYEQYF.

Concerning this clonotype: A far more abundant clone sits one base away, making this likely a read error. The CDR3 coding sequence is TGTGCCAGCAGTTCACCCGGGACAGGGCACAATGAGCATTTCTTC. It is translated as CASSSPGTGHNEHFF. The V gene is TRBV28, the J gene TRBJ2-5; the match to TRBD1 covers 9 bases. The CDR3 spans 15 residues. Germline CDR1 and CDR2: MDHEN and SYDVKM.

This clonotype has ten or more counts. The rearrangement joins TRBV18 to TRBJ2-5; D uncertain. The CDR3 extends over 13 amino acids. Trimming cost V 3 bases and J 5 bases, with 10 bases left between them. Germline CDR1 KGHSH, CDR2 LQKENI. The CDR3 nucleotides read TGTGCCAGCTCACCGCCGGGCCAGGAGACCCAGTACTTC. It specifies CASSPPGQETQYF.

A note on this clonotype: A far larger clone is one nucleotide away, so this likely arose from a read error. This CDR3 reads CASSYQGGVSPKETQYF. The CDR3 bases are TGTGCCAGCAGTTACCAAGGCGGGGTATCCCCCAAAGAGACCCAGTACTTC. This chain joins TRBV6-9 and TRBJ2-5; D perhaps matches TRBD2 (6 bases). The CDR3 consists of 17 residues. V dropped 3 bases and J dropped 3 bases, with 20 bases sitting between them. Germline-derived CDR1 and CDR2 are MNHGY and SVAAGI.

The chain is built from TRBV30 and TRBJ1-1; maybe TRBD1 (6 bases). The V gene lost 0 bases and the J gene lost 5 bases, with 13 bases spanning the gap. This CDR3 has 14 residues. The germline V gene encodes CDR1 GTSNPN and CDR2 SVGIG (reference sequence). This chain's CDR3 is CAWSVVSQGTEAFF. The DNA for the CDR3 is TGTGCCTGGAGTGTAGTATCCCAGGGGACTGAAGCTTTCTTT.

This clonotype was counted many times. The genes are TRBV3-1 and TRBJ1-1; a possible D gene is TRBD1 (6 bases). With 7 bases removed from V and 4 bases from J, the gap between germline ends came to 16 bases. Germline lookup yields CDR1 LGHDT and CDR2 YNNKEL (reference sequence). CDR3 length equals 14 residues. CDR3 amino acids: CASTKGGEATEAFF. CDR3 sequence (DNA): TGTGCCAGCACCAAAGGGGGGGAAGCCACTGAAGCTTTCTTT.